The clone carrying this TCR beta chain showed up many times. This entry belongs to a study of T cells after posttransplantation cyclophosphamide. The table came from immunoSEQ multiplex PCR; TCRdb's copy has only in-frame clones and leaves some out. The sample shows 30,000 to 35,000 clones, none of them appearing just once. V dropped 0 bases and J dropped 1 base, with 6 bases sitting between them. Germline lookup yields CDR1 LGHNA and CDR2 YNFKEQ. This CDR3 has 15 residues. The specimen was PBMCs. The TCR originated in a woman aged 45-65 years in good health and a related stem cell transplant donor. The chain is built from TRBV4-2 and TRBJ2-2, with unresolved D. The CDR3 nucleotides read TGTGCCAGCAGCCAAGATCCCGGGAACACCGGGGAGCTGTTTTTT. It specifies CASSQDPGNTGELFF.